Listed below are T cell receptor beta chains from one sample, sequenced in a study of shared clonotypes between healthy human individuals. Libraries were prepared by immunoSEQ multiplex PCR; TCRdb keeps only in-frame clonotypes and omits some of them. The sample has millions of clones, about 92% seen once. Sequenced: naive CD4+ T cells sorted from blood. Receptors were obtained from a man aged 18 to 35 in good health. The CDR3 runs from the conserved cysteine through the conserved F or W. Fields, in order: D gene, J gene, V gene, clone size, CDR3 DNA, CDR3 protein. The D gene is left open where the match is weak. The size of a clone is reported for some rows only, either as once, few or many, or as a class for expanded clones.

NA	TRBJ1-4	TRBV5-4	NA	TGTGCCAGCAGCTTGAAGGAAGGAGGGAGTAATGAAAAACTGTTTTTT	CASSLKEGGSNEKLFF
TRBD1	TRBJ2-3	TRBV10-1	NA	TGCGCCAGCAGCGGCCCAGGACAGGGCCCCCGCACAGATACGCAGTATTTT	CASSGPGQGPRTDTQYF
TRBD2	TRBJ2-3	TRBV7-2	NA	TGTGCCAGCAGTTTTAGCGGGGGCACAGATACGCAGTATTTT	CASSFSGGTDTQYF
NA	TRBJ2-7	TRBV2	once	TGTGCCAGCAGTGGGGGGGACCGTATTACCTACGAGCAGTACTTC	CASSGGDRITYEQYF
TRBD2	TRBJ2-1	TRBV10-3	NA	TGTGCCATCAGTGGTGGACTAGCGGGAGCAGGGAATGAGCAGTTCTTC	CAISGGLAGAGNEQFF
TRBD1	TRBJ2-7	TRBV18	NA	TGTGCCAGCTCCGACCTGGACAGGGCCGAGCAGTACTTC	CASSDLDRAEQYF
NA	TRBJ2-3	TRBV20-1	NA	TGCAGTGCTATCATCACAGATACGCAGTATTTT	CSAIITDTQYF
NA	TRBJ1-5	TRBV27	NA	TGTGCCAGCAGTTTAAATAGGGGAGGCAATCAGCCCCAGCATTTT	CASSLNRGGNQPQHF
TRBD2	TRBJ2-1	TRBV7-2	NA	TGTGCCAGCAGCTTTATAGGGGCTAGCGGGAGTGAGCAGTTCTTC	CASSFIGASGSEQFF
NA	TRBJ2-5	TRBV11-2	NA	TGTGCCAGCAGCTTAGCGGGCCAACAAGAGACCCAGTACTTC	CASSLAGQQETQYF
NA	TRBJ2-1	TRBV19	NA	TGTGCCACCGGGGAGGGGGGAAGGAATGAGCAGTTCTTC	CATGEGGRNEQFF
NA	TRBJ1-2	TRBV7-9	NA	TGTGCCAGCAGCTTAGATCGAGGTCCCCATGACTATGGCTACACCTTC	CASSLDRGPHDYGYTF
NA	TRBJ2-5	TRBV19	NA	TGTGCCAGTAGTAGGGGACAAGAGACCCAGTACTTC	CASSRGQETQYF
NA	TRBJ2-3	TRBV2	NA	TGTGCCAGCAGTGATCCGTTGGTGGGAGGCGGGGATACGCAGTATTTT	CASSDPLVGGGDTQYF
TRBD1	TRBJ2-6	TRBV5-5	NA	TGTGCCAGCAGCTTCGACAGGGTCTCTGGGGCCAACGTCCTGACTTTC	CASSFDRVSGANVLTF
NA	TRBJ2-1	TRBV7-8	once	TGTGCCAGCAGCCCCTCGGATGAGCAGTTCTTC	CASSPSDEQFF
TRBD2	TRBJ2-3	TRBV27	NA	TGTGCCAGCAGTTCGCCCCGACTAGCGGGGTCAACAGATACGCAGTATTTT	CASSSPRLAGSTDTQYF
TRBD2	TRBJ2-7	TRBV5-1	NA	TGCGCCAGCAGGCGGACTAGCTCCAACTACGAGCAGTACTTC	CASRRTSSNYEQYF
NA	TRBJ2-5	TRBV6-5	NA	TGTGCCAGCATGTTGGAGACCCAGTACTTC	CASMLETQYF
NA	TRBJ2-7	TRBV11-2	once	TGTGCCAGCAGATGGGGACCTCCCTCCGAGCAGTACTTC	CASRWGPPSEQYF
TRBD1	TRBJ2-5	TRBV5-1	NA	TGCGCCAGCAGCTTGTTGGGACAGAGGCAAGAGACCCAGTACTTC	CASSLLGQRQETQYF
TRBD2	TRBJ2-7	TRBV11-2	NA	TGTGCCAGCAGCTCCGGGGGGGGTAGGGTCTCGGCGCAGTACTTC	CASSSGGGRVSAQYF
TRBD1	TRBJ2-5	TRBV7-2	NA	TGTGCCAGCAGCTTGGACAGGGGGCCCCAAGAGACCCAGTACTTC	CASSLDRGPQETQYF
NA	TRBJ2-7	TRBV7-2	NA	TGTGCCAGCAGCTTAGGCGGGAAAAGCTCCTACGAGCAGTACTTC	CASSLGGKSSYEQYF
TRBD1	TRBJ2-3	TRBV19	NA	TGTGCCAGTAGTATGATACAGGGGGCGGGCACAGATACGCAGTATTTT	CASSMIQGAGTDTQYF
TRBD2	TRBJ2-2	TRBV2	NA	TGTGCCAGCAGGACACTAGCGGGAGACACCGGGGAGCTGTTTTTT	CASRTLAGDTGELFF
TRBD2	TRBJ2-3	TRBV6-5	NA	TGTGCCAGCGGTAGGGGGACTAGCGGCACAGATACGCAGTATTTT	CASGRGTSGTDTQYF
NA	TRBJ2-5	TRBV4-1	NA	TGCGCCAGCAGCCCGCCGCGGGCGGAGACCCAGTACTTC	CASSPPRAETQYF
NA	TRBJ1-3	TRBV9	NA	TGTCCGCGGGGTAAAGGAAAATCACCTGGAAACACCATATATTTT	CPRGKGKSPGNTIYF
NA	TRBJ1-2	TRBV30	NA	TGTGCCTGGAGTACCAGGCAGAACTATGGCTACACCTTC	CAWSTRQNYGYTF
TRBD2	TRBJ2-1	TRBV29-1	NA	TGCAGCGTAGCCTCAATAGCGGGAGGGTACAATGAGCAGTTCTTC	CSVASIAGGYNEQFF
TRBD1	TRBJ2-2	TRBV4-3	NA	TGCGCCAGCAGCCGAGGACAGGGAAGGCCCGGGGAGCTGTTTTTT	CASSRGQGRPGELFF
NA	TRBJ1-4	TRBV5-5	NA	TGTGCCAGCAGCTTGAATCAGGCCATTAATGAAAAACTGTTTTTT	CASSLNQAINEKLFF
TRBD2	TRBJ2-2	TRBV10-3	NA	TGTGCCATCAGTCTAGCGGGGGCGAACACCGGGGAGCTGTTTTTT	CAISLAGANTGELFF
NA	TRBJ1-3	TRBV9	NA	TGTGCCAGCAGCGTAGAAGTCGCTAGCTCTGGAAACACCATATATTTT	CASSVEVASSGNTIYF
TRBD1	TRBJ1-3	TRBV2	NA	TGTGCCAGCAGTGGGGCGAGGGGGCTTGGGGGAAACACCATATATTTT	CASSGARGLGGNTIYF
NA	TRBJ2-2	TRBV18	NA	TGTGCCACCCCCGCCCCTAGTACAAAGGGCGCGAACACCGGGGAGCTGTTTTTT	CATPAPSTKGANTGELFF
NA	TRBJ2-5	TRBV4-1	NA	TGCGCCAGCAGCCAAGCGGGACGTTCTCAAGAGACCCAGTACTTC	CASSQAGRSQETQYF
NA	TRBJ2-3	TRBV29-1	NA	TGCAGCGTTGTGCTACTAGCCGGAGATAAAGATACGCAGTATTTT	CSVVLLAGDKDTQYF
TRBD1	TRBJ1-4	TRBV6-1	NA	TGTGCCAGCTACGACAGGGGATTTGAAAAACTGTTTTTT	CASYDRGFEKLFF
NA	TRBJ1-2	TRBV2	NA	TGTGCCAGCAGTGAAATGGCAGGGAATAGGGGCTACACCTTC	CASSEMAGNRGYTF
NA	TRBJ2-4	TRBV2	NA	TGTGCCATCTCAGCACAGTTTCTAGCCAAAAACATTCAGTACTTC	CAISAQFLAKNIQYF
NA	TRBJ1-6	TRBV6-5	NA	TGTGCCAGCAGTTACTGGCAGGCCCGAGATTCACCCCTCCACTTT	CASSYWQARDSPLHF
NA	TRBJ1-1	TRBV7-9	NA	TGTGCCAGCAGCCCTCCAAGGAACACTGAAGCTTTCTTT	CASSPPRNTEAFF
NA	TRBJ2-7	TRBV19	NA	TGTGCCAGTCGCGACCGGCTAGCGTTGAACGAGCAGTACTTC	CASRDRLALNEQYF
TRBD1	TRBJ2-3	TRBV5-6	NA	TGTGCCAGCAGCTCCAGGGGGCTTAGCACAGATACGCAGTATTTT	CASSSRGLSTDTQYF
TRBD2	TRBJ2-3	TRBV6-6	NA	TGTGCCAGCAGTTCGCTAGCGGCTTACACAGATACGCAGTATTTT	CASSSLAAYTDTQYF
TRBD1	TRBJ2-7	TRBV5-1	NA	TGCGCCAGCAGCTTCGAGGGGGCGCGATCCTACGAGCAGTACTTC	CASSFEGARSYEQYF
TRBD2	TRBJ2-1	TRBV4-1	NA	TGCGCCAGCAGCCAAGAGGGGACTAAATACAATGAGCAGTTCTTC	CASSQEGTKYNEQFF
NA	TRBJ1-6	TRBV30	NA	TGTGCCTGGAGCCTATTACGGGCACCCCTCCACTTT	CAWSLLRAPLHF
TRBD1	TRBJ1-5	TRBV27	NA	TGTGCCAGCAGTTTCCTTGGACAGGCCAGCAATCAGCCCCAGCATTTT	CASSFLGQASNQPQHF
TRBD2	TRBJ2-3	TRBV6-5	NA	TGTGCCAGCAGTCTGCTAGCGGGTGTACAGTATTTT	CASSLLAGVQYF
TRBD2	TRBJ2-1	TRBV7-8	NA	TGTGCCAGCAGCTCGGGCGTAGCGGGAGGTGAGCAGTTCTTC	CASSSGVAGGEQFF
TRBD1	TRBJ1-6	TRBV30	NA	TGTGCCTGGGAACTAATGAAGACGGGACAGGGGAATTCACCCCTCCACTTT	CAWELMKTGQGNSPLHF
TRBD1	TRBJ2-7	TRBV5-1	once	TGCGCCAGCAGCTCTCAGGGGGCGGGACAGGGCACCTACGAGCAGTACTTC	CASSSQGAGQGTYEQYF
NA	TRBJ1-3	TRBV19	once	TGTGCCAGTGACCGACAGCGAACCATATATTTT	CASDRQRTIYF
NA	TRBJ1-1	TRBV19	NA	TGTGCCAGACTGGACGGTCCTGAAGCTTTCTTT	CARLDGPEAFF
TRBD1	TRBJ2-3	TRBV10-3	once	TGTGCCATCAGTGATCCCCGACAGGGGGCCCTCACAGATACGCAGTATTTT	CAISDPRQGALTDTQYF
NA	TRBJ1-2	TRBV15	NA	TGTGCCACCCGAAAATCATTCGGTTCCTACACCTTC	CATRKSFGSYTF
NA	TRBJ1-4	TRBV30	NA	TGTGCCTGGAGTGTACACCTCTCCCCCGGGGAAAAACTGTTTTTT	CAWSVHLSPGEKLFF